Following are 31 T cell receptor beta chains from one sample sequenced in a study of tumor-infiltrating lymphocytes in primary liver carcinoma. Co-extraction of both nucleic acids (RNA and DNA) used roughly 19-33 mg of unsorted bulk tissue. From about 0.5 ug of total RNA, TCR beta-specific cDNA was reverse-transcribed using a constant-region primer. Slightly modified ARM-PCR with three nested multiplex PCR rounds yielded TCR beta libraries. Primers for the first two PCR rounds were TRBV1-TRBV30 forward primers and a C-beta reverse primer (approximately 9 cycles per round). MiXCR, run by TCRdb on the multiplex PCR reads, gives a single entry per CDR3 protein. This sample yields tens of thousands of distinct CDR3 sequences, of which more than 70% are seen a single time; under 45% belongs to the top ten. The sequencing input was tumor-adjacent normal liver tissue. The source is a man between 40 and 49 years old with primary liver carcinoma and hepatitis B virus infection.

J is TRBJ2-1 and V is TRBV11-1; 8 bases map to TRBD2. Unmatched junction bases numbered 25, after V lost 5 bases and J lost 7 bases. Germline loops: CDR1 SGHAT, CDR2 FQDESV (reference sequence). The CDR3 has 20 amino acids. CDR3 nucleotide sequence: TGTGCCAGCAGCATAGGAAAGACTAGCGAGGCCTCACGGTTCAGTAATGAGCAGTTCTTC. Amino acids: CASSIGKTSEASRFSNEQFF.

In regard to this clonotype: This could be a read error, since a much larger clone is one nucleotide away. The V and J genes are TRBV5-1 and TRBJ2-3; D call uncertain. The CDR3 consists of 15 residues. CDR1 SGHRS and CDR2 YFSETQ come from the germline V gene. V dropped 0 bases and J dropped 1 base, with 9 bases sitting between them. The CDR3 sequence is CASSLGGFGTDTQYF. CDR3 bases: TGCGCCAGCAGCTTGGGAGGATTCGGCACAGATACGCAGTATTTT.

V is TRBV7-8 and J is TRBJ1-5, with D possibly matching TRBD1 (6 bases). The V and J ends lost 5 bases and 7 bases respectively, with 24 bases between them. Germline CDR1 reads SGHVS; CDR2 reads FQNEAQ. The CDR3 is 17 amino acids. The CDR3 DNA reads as TGTGCCAGCAGCCCGATGTTGCTGGGGGCCAACAGACAGCCCCAGCATTTT. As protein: CASSPMLLGANRQPQHF. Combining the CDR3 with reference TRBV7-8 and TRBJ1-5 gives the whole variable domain GAGVSQSPRYKVAKRGQDVALRCDPISGHVSLFWYQQALGQGPEFLTYFQNEAQLDKSGLPSDRFFAERPEGSVSTLKIQRTQQEDSAVYLCASSPMLLGANRQPQHFGDGTRLSIL.

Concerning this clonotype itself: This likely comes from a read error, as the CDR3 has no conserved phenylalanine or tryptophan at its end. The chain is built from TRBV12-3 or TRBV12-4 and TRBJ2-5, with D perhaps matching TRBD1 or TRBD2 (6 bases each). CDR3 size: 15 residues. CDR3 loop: CASSLNPGALETQYL. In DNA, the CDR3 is TGTGCCAGCAGTTTGAATCCGGGGGCTCTCGAGACACAGTACTTA.

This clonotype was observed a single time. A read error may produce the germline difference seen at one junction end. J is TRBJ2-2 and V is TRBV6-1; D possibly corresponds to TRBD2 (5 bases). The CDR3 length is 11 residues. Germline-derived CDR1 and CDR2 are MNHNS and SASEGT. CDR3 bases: TGTGCCAGCCTCTTCGGATGGGAGCTGTTATTT. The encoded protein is CASLFGWELLF.

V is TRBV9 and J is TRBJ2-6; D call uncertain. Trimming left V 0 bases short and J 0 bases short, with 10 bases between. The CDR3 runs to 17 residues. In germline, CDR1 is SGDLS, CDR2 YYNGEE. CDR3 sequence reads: CASSVADEYSGANVLTF. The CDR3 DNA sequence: TGTGCCAGCAGCGTAGCGGACGAATACTCTGGGGCCAACGTCCTGACTTTC.

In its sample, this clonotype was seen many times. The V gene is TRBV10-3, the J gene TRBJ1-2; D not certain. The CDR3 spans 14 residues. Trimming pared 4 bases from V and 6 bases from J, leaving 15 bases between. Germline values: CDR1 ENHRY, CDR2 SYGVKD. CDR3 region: CAISVSQLADGYTF. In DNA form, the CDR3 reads TGTGCCATCAGTGTGTCCCAATTGGCGGATGGCTACACCTTC.

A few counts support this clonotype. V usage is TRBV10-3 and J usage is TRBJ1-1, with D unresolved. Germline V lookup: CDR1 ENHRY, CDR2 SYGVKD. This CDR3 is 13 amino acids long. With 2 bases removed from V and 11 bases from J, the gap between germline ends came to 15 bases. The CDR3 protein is CAISEGRQSCAFF. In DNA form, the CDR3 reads TGTGCCATCAGTGAGGGACGGCAAAGCTGTGCTTTCTTT.

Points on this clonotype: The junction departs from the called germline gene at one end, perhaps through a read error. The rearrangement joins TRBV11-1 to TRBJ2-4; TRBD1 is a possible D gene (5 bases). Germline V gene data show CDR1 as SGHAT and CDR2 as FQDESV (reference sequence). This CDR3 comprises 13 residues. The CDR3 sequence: CASSLRQGDIQYF. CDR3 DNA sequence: TGTGCCAGCAGCCTGAGGCAGGGTGACATCCAGTACTTC.

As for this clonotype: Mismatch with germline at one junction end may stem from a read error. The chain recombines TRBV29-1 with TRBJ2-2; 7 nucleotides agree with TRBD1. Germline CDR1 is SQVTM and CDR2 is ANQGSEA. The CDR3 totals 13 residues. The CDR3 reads CSVGITGAGELFF. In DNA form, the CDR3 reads TGCAGCGTTGGGATAACAGGGGCCGGAGAGCTGTTTTTC.

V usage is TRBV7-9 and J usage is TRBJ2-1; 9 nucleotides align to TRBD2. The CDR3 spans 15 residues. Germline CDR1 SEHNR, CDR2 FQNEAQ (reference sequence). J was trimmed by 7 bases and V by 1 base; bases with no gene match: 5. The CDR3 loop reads CASSLVAGERNEQFF. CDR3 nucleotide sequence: TGTGCCAGCAGCTTAGTAGCGGGGGAGCGTAATGAGCAGTTCTTC.

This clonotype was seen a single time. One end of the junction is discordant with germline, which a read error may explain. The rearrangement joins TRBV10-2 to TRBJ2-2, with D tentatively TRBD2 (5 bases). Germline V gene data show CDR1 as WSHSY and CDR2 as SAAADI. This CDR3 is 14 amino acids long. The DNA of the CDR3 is TGCGCCAACAGTGGGCGAAGAGGGAGTGGGGAGCTGTTGTTT. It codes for CANSGRRGSGELLF.

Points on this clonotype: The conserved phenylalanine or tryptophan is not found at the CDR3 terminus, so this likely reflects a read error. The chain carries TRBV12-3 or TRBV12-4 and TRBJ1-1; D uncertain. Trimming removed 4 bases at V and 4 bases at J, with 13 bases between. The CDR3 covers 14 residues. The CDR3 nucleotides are TGTGCCAGCAGTTCATCGCTTATGGTCACTGAAGCTTTCTTA. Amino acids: CASSSSLMVTEAFL.

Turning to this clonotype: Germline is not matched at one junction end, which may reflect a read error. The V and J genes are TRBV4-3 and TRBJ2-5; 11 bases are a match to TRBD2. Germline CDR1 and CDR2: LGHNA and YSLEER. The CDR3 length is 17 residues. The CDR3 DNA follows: TGCGCCAGCAGCCGAGCGGCTAGCGGGAGGACTGGTGAGATCCAGTACTTC. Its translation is CASSRAASGRTGEIQYF.

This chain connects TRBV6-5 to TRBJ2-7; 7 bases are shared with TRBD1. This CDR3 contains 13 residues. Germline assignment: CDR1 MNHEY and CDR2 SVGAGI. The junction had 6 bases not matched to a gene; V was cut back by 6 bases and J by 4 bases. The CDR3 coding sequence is TGTGCCAGCAGGTGGACAGGCGGGTACGAGCAGTACTTC. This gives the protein CASRWTGGYEQYF.

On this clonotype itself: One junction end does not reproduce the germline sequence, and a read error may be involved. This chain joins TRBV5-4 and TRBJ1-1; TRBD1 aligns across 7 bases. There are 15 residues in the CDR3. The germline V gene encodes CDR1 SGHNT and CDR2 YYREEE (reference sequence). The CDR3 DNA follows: TGTGTCAGCAGCTGGGGGGACAGATCGGACACTGAAGCTTGCTTT. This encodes CVSSWGDRSDTEACF. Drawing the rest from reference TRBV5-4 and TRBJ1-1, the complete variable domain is ETGVTQSPTHLIKTRGQQVTLRCSSQSGHNTVSWYQQALGQGPQFIFQYYREEENGRGNFPPRFSGLQFPNYSSELNVNALELDDSALYLCVSSWGDRSDTEACFGQGTRLTVV.

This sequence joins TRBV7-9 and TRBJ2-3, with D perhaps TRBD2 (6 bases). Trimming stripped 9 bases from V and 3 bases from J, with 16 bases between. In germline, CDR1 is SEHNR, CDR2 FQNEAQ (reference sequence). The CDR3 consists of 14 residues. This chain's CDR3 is CASSRGTETDTQYF. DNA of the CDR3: TGTGCCAGTAGCCGGGGGACTGAGACAGATACGCAGTATTTT.

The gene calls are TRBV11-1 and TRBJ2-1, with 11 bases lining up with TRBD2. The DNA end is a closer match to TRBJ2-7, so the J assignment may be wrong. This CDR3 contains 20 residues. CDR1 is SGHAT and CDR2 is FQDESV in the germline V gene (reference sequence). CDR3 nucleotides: TGTGCCAGCAGCGTAGGAAAGACTAGCGGGGCCTCACGGTTCAGCAATGAGCAGTACTTC. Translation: CASSVGKTSGASRFSNEQYF.

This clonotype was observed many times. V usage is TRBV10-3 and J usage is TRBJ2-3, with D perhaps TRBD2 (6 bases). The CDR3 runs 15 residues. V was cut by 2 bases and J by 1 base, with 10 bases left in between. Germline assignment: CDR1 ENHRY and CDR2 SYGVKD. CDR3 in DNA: TGTGCCATCAGTGAGACTAGCCCGCGCACAGATACGCAGTATTTT. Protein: CAISETSPRTDTQYF.

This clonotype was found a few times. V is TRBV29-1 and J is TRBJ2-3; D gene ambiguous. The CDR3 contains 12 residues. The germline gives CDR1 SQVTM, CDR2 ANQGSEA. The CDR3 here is CSAEDNPDTQYF. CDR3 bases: TGCAGTGCTGAAGACAATCCAGATACGCAGTATTTT.

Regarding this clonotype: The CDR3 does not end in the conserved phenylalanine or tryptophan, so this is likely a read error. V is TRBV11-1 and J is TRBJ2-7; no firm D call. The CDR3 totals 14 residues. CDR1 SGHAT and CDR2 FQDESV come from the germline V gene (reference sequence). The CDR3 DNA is TGTACCTGCAGCCCTGGACGGCGATTCTACGAGCAGTACTAC. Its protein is CTCSPGRRFYEQYY.

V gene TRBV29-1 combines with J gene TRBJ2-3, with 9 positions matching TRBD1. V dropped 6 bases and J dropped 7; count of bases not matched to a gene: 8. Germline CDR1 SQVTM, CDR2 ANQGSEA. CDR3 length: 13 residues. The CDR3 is CSVEGQGGNTQYF. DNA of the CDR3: TGCAGCGTCGAGGGACAGGGCGGGAATACGCAGTATTTT.

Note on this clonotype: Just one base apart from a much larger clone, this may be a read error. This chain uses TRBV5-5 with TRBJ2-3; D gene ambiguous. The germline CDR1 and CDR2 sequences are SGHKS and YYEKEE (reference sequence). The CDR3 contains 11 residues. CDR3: CTSSFGDTQYF. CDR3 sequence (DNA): TGTACCAGCAGCTTTGGAGATACGCAGTATTTT.

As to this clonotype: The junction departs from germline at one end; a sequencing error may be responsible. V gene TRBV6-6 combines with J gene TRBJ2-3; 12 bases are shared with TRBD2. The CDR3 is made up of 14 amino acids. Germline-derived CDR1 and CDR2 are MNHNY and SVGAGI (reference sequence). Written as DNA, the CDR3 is TGTGCCAGCAGGACTAGCGGGAGTACAGATATGCAGTATTTT. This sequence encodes CASRTSGSTDMQYF.

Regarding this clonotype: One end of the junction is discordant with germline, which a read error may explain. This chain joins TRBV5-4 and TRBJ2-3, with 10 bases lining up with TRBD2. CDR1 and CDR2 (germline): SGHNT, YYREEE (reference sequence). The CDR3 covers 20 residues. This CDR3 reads CASNLGGAGGHVPHTDTQYF. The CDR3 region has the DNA TGTGCCAGCAACTTGGGGGGAGCGGGAGGGCACGTACCCCACACAGATACGCAATATTTT.

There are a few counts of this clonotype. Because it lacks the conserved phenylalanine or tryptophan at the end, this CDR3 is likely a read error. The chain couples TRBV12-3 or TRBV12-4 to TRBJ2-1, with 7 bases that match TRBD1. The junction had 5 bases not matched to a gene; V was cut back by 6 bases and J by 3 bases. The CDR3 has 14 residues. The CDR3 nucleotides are TGTGCCAGCAGACCGGGACAGATCTACAATGAGCAGTTCTCC. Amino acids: CASRPGQIYNEQFS.

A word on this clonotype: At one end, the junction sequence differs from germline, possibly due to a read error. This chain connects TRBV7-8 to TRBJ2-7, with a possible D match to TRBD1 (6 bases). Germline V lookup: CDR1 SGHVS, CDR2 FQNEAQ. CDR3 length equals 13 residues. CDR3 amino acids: CASSRRTAYEQYF. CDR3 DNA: TGTGCCAGCAGCCGAAGGACAGCTTACGAGCAGTATTTC.

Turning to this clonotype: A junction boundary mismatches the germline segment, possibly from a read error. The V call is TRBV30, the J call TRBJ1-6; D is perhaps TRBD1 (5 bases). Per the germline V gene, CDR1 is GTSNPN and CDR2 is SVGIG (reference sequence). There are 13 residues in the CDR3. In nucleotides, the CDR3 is TGTGTCTGGTGCGCGCGGGGGGTGTCACCCCTCCACTTT. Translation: CVWCARGVSPLHF.

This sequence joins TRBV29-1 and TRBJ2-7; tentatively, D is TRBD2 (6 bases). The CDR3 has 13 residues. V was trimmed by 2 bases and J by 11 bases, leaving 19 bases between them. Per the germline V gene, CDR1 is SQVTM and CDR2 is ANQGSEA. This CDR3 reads CSVESTLEGGEYF. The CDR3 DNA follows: TGCAGCGTTGAAAGCACCCTCGAGGGAGGAGAGTACTTC.

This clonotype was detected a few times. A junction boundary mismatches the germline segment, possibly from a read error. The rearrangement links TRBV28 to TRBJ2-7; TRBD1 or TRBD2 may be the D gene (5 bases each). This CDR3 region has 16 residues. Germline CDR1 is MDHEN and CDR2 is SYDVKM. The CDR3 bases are TGTGCCGGCAGTGGCAGCCCGGGGCTCGGCTCCTACGAGCAGTACTTC. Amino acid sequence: CAGSGSPGLGSYEQYF.

In DNA form, the CDR3 reads TGTGCCTTCAGCATAGGAAAGACTAGCGGGGCCTCACGGTTCGACAATGAGCAGTTCTTC. Residues: CAFSIGKTSGASRFDNEQFF. V is TRBV11-1 and J is TRBJ2-1, with 11 nucleotides matching TRBD2. The CDR3 spans 20 residues. Germline V gene sequence: CDR1 SGHAT, CDR2 FQDESV (reference sequence). Trimming at V came to 11 bases and at J to 5 bases, leaving 26 bases not matched to a gene. Together with reference TRBV11-1 and TRBJ2-1, the CDR3 gives the full variable domain: EAEVAQSPRYKITEKSQAVAFWCDPISGHATLYWYRQILGQGPELLVQFQDESVVDDSQLPKDRFSAERLKGVDSTLKIQPAELGDSAMYLCAFSIGKTSGASRFDNEQFFGPGTRLTVL.